A single TCR beta chain is shown here with its context. Its specificity is unknown. Profiling relied on immunoSEQ multiplex PCR, and the TCRdb table lists in-frame clones only, not all of them. The table has about 110,000 clones, nearly 90% seen once. The germline V and J ends were trimmed by 2 bases and 4 bases, with 12 bases remaining between them. Germline CDR1 and CDR2: MNHNS and SASEGT. This CDR3 has 15 amino acids. The data stem from a study of T cell responses to AZD1222 COVID-19 vaccine. Points from the study as a whole: Repertoires were sampled only after the peak T cell response. Of the AZD1222 recipients, only 5 or 6 were seropositive at baseline.

The chain is built from TRBV6-1 and TRBJ2-4; D is perhaps TRBD1 (5 bases). The clonotype comes from an adult who received the AZD1222 COVID-19 vaccine. The sample in question was peripheral blood, obtained 28 days after the second AZD1222 dose. The CDR3: CASSETSAGKNIQYF. The CDR3 bases are TGTGCCAGCAGTGAAACCTCGGCAGGGAAAAACATTCAGTACTTC.